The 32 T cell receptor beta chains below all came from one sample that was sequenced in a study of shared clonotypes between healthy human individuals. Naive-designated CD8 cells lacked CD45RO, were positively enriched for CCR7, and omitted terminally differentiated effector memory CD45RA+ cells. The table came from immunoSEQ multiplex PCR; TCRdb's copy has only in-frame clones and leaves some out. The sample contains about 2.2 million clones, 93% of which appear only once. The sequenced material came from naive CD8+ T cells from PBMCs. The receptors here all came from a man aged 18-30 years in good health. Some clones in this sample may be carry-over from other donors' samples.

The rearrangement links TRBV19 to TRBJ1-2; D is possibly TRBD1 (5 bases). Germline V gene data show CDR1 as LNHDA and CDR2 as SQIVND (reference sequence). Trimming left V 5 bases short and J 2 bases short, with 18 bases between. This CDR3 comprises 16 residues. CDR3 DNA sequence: TGTGCCAGTAGTCCCCTCAGGGCCGACACGAACTATGGCTACACCTTC. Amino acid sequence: CASSPLRADTNYGYTF.

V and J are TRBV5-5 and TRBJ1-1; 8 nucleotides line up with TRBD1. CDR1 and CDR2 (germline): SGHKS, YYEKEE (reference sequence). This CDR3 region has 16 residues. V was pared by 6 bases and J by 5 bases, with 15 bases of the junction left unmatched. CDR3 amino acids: CASTTRFRTGYTEAFF. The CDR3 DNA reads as TGTGCCAGCACCACACGATTTAGGACAGGGTATACTGAAGCTTTCTTT.

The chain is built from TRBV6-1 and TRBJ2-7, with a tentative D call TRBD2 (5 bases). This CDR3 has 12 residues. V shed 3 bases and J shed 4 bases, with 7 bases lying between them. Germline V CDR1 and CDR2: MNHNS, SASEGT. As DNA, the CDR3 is TGTGCCAGCAGTGAGGGAGCATACGAGCAGTACTTC. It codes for CASSEGAYEQYF.

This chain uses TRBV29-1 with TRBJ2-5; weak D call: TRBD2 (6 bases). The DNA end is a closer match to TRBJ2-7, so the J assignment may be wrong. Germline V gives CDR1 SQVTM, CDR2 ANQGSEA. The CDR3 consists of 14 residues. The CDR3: CSASGGTLSYEQYF. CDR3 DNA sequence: TGCAGCGCCTCAGGAGGGACCCTCTCCTACGAGCAGTACTTC.

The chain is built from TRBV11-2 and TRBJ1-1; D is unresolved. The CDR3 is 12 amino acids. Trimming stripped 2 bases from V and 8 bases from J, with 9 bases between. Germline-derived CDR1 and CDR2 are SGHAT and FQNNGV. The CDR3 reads CASSLYGNEAFF. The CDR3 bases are TGTGCCAGCAGCTTATACGGGAACGAAGCTTTCTTT.

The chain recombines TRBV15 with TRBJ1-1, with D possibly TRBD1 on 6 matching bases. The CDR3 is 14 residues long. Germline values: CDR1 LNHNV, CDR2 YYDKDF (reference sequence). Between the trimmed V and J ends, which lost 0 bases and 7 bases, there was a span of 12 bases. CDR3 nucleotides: TGTGCCACCAGCAGAGAAGGGGGGAGTGGTGAAGCTTTCTTT. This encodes CATSREGGSGEAFF.

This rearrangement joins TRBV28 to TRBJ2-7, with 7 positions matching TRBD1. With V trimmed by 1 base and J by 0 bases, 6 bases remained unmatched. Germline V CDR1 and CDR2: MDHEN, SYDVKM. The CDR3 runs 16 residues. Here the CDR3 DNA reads TGTGCCAGCAGTTTATTAGGCAGGGGGAGCTCCTACGAGCAGTACTTC. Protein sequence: CASSLLGRGSSYEQYF.

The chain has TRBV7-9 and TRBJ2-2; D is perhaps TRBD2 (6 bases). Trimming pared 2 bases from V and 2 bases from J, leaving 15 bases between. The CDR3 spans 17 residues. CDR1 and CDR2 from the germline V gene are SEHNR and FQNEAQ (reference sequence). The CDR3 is CASSLIWAGLNTGELFF. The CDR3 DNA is TGTGCCAGCAGCTTAATTTGGGCGGGACTCAACACCGGGGAGCTGTTTTTT.

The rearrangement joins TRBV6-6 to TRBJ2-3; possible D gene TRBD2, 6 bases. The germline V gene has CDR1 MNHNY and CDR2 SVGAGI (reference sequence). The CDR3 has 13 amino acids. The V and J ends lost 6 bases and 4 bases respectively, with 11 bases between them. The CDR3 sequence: CASRPREADTQYF. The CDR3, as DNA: TGTGCCAGCAGACCTAGGGAGGCAGATACGCAGTATTTT.

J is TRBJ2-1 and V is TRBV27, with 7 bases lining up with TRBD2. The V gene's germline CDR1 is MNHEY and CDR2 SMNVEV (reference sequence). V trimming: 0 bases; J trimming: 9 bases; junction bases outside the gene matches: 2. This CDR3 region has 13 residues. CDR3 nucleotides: TGTGCCAGCAGTTTATCAAGGGAGGGTGAGCAGTTCTTC. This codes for CASSLSREGEQFF.

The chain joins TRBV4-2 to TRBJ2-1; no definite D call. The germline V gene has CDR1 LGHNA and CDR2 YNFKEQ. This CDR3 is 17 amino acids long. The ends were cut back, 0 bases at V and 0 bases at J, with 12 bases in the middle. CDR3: CASSQDLGPTSYNEQFF. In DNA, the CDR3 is TGTGCCAGCAGCCAAGATCTGGGCCCGACCTCCTACAATGAGCAGTTCTTC.

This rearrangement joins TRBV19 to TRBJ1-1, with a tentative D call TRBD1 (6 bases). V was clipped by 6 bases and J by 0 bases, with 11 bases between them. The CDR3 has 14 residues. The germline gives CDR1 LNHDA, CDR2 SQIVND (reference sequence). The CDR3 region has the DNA TGTGCCAGTAGACTAACAGGGTTGAACACTGAAGCTTTCTTT. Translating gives CASRLTGLNTEAFF.

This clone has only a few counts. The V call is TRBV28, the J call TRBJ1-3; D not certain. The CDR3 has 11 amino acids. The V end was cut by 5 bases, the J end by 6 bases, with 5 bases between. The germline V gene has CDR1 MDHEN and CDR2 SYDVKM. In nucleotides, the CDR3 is TGTGCCAGCAGTAGGGAAAACACCATATATTTT. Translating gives CASSRENTIYF.

The CDR3 nucleotides read TGTGCCAGCAGTGGAGGGGCACCTGAAGCTTTCTTT. Residues: CASSGGAPEAFF. The V gene is TRBV28, the J gene TRBJ1-1, with D perhaps matching TRBD1 (5 bases). The CDR3 is 12 residues long. Trimming took 5 bases from V and 6 from J, leaving 10 bases between them. Germline assignment: CDR1 MDHEN and CDR2 SYDVKM.

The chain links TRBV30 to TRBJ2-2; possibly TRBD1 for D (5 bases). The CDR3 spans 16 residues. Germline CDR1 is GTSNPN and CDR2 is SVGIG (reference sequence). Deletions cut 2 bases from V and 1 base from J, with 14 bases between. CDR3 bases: TGTGCCTGGAGTACATCAAAGGACATGAACACCGGGGAGCTGTTTTTT. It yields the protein CAWSTSKDMNTGELFF.

CDR3 amino acids: CASSQVPGAYNEQFF. The CDR3 coding sequence is TGTGCCAGCAGCCAAGTGCCAGGGGCCTACAATGAGCAGTTCTTC. The chain combines TRBV4-2 with TRBJ2-1; tentatively, D is TRBD1 (6 bases). V was clipped by 1 base and J by 2 bases, with 9 bases between them. The CDR3 has 15 amino acids. Germline lookup yields CDR1 LGHNA and CDR2 YNFKEQ.

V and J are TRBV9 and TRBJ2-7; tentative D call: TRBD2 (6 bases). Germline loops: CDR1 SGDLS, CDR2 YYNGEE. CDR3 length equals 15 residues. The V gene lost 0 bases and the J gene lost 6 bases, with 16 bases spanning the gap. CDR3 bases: TGTGCCAGCAGCGTAGATGGGGGGACCCTTCGCGAGCAGTACTTC. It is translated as CASSVDGGTLREQYF.

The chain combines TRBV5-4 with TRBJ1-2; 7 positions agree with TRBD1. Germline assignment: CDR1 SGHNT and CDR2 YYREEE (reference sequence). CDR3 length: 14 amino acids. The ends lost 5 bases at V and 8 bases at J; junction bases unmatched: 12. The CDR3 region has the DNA TGTGCCAGCAGTTGGGGGACAGCCCTGGAGGGCTACACCTTC. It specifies CASSWGTALEGYTF.

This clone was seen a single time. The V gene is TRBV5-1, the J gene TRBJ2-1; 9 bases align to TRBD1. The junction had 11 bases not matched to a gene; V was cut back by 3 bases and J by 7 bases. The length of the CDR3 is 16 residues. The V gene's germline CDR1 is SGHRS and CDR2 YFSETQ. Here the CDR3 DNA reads TGCGCCAGCAGCTATCTAGGACAGGGGAGAGAGAATGAGCAGTTCTTC. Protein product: CASSYLGQGRENEQFF.

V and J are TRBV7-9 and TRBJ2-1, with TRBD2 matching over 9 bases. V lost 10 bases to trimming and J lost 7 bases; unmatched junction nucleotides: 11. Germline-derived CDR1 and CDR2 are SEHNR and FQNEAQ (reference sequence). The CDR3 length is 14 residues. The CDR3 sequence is CAIRREGLGNEQFF. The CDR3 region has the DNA TGTGCCATTCGGCGGGAGGGCCTCGGTAATGAGCAGTTCTTC. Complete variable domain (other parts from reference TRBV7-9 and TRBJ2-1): DTGVSQNPRHKITKRGQNVTFRCDPISEHNRLYWYRQTLGQGPEFLTYFQNEAQLEKSRLLSDRFSAERPKGSFSTLEIQRTEQGDSAMYLCAIRREGLGNEQFFGPGTRLTVL.

The CDR3 spells CASSPGQYMNTEAFF. CDR3 nucleotides: TGTGCCAGCAGTCCCGGACAGTACATGAACACTGAAGCTTTCTTT. The chain uses TRBV6-5 and TRBJ1-1; D is perhaps TRBD1 (6 bases). V shed 5 bases and J shed 0 bases, with 13 bases lying between them. CDR1 is MNHEY and CDR2 is SVGAGI in the germline V gene. This CDR3 has 15 residues.

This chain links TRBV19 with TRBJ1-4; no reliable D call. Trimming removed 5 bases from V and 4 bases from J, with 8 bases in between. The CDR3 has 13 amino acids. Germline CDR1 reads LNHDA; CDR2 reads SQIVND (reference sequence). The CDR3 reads CASSGGYNEKLFF. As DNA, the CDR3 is TGTGCCAGTAGTGGAGGCTATAATGAAAAACTGTTTTTT. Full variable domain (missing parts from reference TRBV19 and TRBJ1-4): DGGITQSPKYLFRKEGQNVTLSCEQNLNHDAMYWYRQDPGQGLRLIYYSQIVNDFQKGDIAEGYSVSREKKESFPLTVTSAQKNPTAFYLCASSGGYNEKLFFGSGTQLSVL.

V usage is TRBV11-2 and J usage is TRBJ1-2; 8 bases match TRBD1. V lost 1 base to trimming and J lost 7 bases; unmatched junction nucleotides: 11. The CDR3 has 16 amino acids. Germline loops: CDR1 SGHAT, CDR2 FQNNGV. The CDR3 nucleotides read TGTGCCAGCAGCTTAGGGGGGACAGGTCCAGGTCGTGGCTACACCTTC. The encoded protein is CASSLGGTGPGRGYTF.

The DNA for the CDR3 is TGCGCCAGCAGCCAAGACTGGCGTGGTGGGGTTTACAATGAGCAGTTCTTC. It specifies CASSQDWRGGVYNEQFF. The rearrangement links TRBV4-3 to TRBJ2-1; D is unresolved. CDR3 length: 17 residues. CDR1 is LGHNA and CDR2 is YSLEER in the germline V gene. Trimming took 0 bases from V and 4 from J, leaving 16 bases between them.

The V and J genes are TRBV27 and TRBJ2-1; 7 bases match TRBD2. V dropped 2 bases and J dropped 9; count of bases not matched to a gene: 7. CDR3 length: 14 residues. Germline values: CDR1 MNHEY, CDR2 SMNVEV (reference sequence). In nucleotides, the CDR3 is TGTGCCAGCAGTTTAACTAGCGCCCTTTCTGAGCAGTTCTTC. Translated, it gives CASSLTSALSEQFF.

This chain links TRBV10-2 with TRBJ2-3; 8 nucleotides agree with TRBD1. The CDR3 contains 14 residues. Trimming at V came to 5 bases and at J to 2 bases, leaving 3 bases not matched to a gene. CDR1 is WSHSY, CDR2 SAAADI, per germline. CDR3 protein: CASSIRGPTDTQYF. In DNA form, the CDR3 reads TGCGCCAGCAGTATCAGGGGGCCCACAGATACGCAGTATTTT.

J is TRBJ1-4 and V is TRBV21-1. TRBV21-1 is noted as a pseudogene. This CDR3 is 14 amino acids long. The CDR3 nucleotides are TGTGCCAGCCACGGGGGAGGGACGAATGAAAAACTGTTTTTT. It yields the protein CASHGGGTNEKLFF.

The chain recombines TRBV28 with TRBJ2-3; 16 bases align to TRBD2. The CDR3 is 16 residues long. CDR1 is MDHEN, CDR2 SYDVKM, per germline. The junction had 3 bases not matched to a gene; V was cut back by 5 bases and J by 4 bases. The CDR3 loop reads CASSPGTSGRADTQYF. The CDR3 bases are TGTGCCAGCAGTCCGGGGACTAGCGGGAGGGCAGATACGCAGTATTTT.

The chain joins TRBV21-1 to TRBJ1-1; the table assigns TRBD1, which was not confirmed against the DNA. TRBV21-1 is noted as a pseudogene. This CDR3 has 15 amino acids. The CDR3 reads CASSKAPDRGAEAFF. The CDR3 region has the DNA TGTGCCAGCAGCAAAGCCCCGGACAGGGGCGCTGAAGCTTTCTTT.

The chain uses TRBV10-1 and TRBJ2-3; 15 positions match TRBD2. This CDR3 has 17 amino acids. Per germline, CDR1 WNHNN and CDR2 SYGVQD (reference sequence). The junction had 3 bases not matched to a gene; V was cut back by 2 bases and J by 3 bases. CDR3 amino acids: CASSERTSGRDTDTQYF. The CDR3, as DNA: TGCGCCAGCAGTGAGAGGACTAGCGGGAGGGATACAGATACGCAGTATTTT.

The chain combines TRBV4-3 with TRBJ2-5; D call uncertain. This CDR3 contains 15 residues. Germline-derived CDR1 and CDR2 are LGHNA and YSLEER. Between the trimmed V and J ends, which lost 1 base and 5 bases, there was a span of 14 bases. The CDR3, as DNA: TGCGCCAGCAGCCAAGGGACGGTTGGTGGGGAGACCCAGTACTTC. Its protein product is CASSQGTVGGETQYF.

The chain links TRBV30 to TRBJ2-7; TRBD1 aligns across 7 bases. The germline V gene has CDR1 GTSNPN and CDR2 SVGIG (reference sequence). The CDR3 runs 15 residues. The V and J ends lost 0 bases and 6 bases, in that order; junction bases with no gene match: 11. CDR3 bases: TGTGCCTGGAGTGTACAGGGGTCTCTTTTTCGCGAGCAGTACTTC. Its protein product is CAWSVQGSLFREQYF. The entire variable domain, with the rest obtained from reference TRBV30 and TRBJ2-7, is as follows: SQTIHQWPATLVQPVGSPLSLECTVEGTSNPNLYWYRQAAGRGLQLLFYSVGIGQISSEVPQNLSASRPQDRQFILSSKKLLLSDSGFYLCAWSVQGSLFREQYFGPGTRLTVT.